This T cell receptor (beta chain) emerged from a study of Ad26.COV2.S vaccination and SARS-CoV-2 variants. Study-wide context: Ad26.COV2.S given intramuscularly, once or twice 56 days apart. Study-level findings and limits: Vaccine recipients and placebo recipients showed similar non-spike TCR breadth.

Only in-frame clones appear in the TCRdb table, and some are missing; sequencing was by immunoSEQ multiplex PCR. Of some 640,000 clones in the sample, around 92% were seen once. Treatment defined: some 19 received Ad26.COV2.S at low or high dose, single or two shots; several received placebo; per-sample allocation not given. The samples were gathered on day 63 after the first injection of vaccine or placebo. Recruitment in Boston yielded a donor of adult age, 18-55 years. With regard to this clone: The target antigen is unknown.

This CDR3 comprises 14 residues. V was pared by 7 bases and J by 1 base, with 14 bases between. The germline V gene encodes CDR1 MNHNY and CDR2 SVGAGI (reference sequence). The TCR originated in a person between 18 and 59 years old who received the Ad26.COV2.S COVID-19 vaccine or a placebo. Sequencing was performed on peripheral blood, taken in a trial of Ad26.COV2.S vaccine versus placebo. This sequence joins TRBV6-6 and TRBJ2-7; either TRBD1 or TRBD2 may fit D (5 bases each). The CDR3 DNA is TGTGCCAGCAACCAGGGACCGACTTCCTACGAGCAGTACTTC. Protein: CASNQGPTSYEQYF.